The next 5 T cell receptor beta chains were all read from a single sample in a study of cytomegalovirus exposure and HLA in healthy donors. The primer mix had 60 Vbeta and 13 Jbeta primers. Produced via immunoSEQ multiplex PCR; TCRdb's table is partial and in-frame only. Here the sample spans some 170,000 clones, roughly 80% being singletons. Sequencing used PBMCs. The receptors derive from a man aged 35 to 55 in good health and CMV-seronegative.

The chain is built from TRBV4-2 and TRBJ2-1, with 10 bases matching TRBD2. The ends lost 11 bases at V and 8 bases at J; junction bases unmatched: 12. CDR1 is LGHNA and CDR2 is YNFKEQ in the germline V gene. CDR3 length equals 14 residues. The DNA for the CDR3 is TGTGCCGGTAGCGGGGGGATCCGCGAGGATGAGCAGTTCTTC. Translation gives CAGSGGIREDEQFF.

J is TRBJ1-4 and V is TRBV7-9, with no clear D. The V gene lost 6 bases and the J gene lost 0 bases, with 11 bases spanning the gap. Germline-derived CDR1 and CDR2 are SEHNR and FQNEAQ (reference sequence). This CDR3 has 15 amino acids. The CDR3, as DNA: TGTGCCAGCAGTGAAGTGGAGTCAACTAATGAAAAACTGTTTTTT. Amino acids: CASSEVESTNEKLFF.

This clone was recorded a few times. The gene calls are TRBV5-4 and TRBJ1-1, with unresolved D. The CDR3 runs to 13 residues. Germline CDR1 SGHNT, CDR2 YYREEE (reference sequence). Trimming cost V 0 bases and J 1 base, with 4 bases left between them. CDR3 nucleotides: TGTGCCAGCAGCTTGGACTGGAACACTGAAGCTTTCTTT. It translates to CASSLDWNTEAFF. The full variable domain, rest sourced from reference TRBV5-4 and TRBJ1-1, is ETGVTQSPTHLIKTRGQQVTLRCSSQSGHNTVSWYQQALGQGPQFIFQYYREEENGRGNFPPRFSGLQFPNYSSELNVNALELDDSALYLCASSLDWNTEAFFGQGTRLTVV.

This chain connects TRBV4-1 to TRBJ2-1; D is perhaps TRBD1 (7 bases). Germline CDR1 MGHRA, CDR2 YSYEKL. The V end lost 2 bases, the J end lost 9 bases, and 17 bases lay between the germline ends. This CDR3 comprises 15 residues. The CDR3 is CASSQRTGGKGEQFF. The CDR3 DNA is TGCGCCAGCAGCCAACGGACAGGCGGGAAGGGTGAGCAGTTCTTC.

This chain links TRBV6-5 with TRBJ1-3, with 7 bases identical to TRBD1. The CDR3 runs to 13 residues. J was trimmed by 4 bases and V by 7 bases; bases with no gene match: 4. Germline lookup yields CDR1 MNHEY and CDR2 SVGAGI. The CDR3 reads CASIGTAGNTIYF. The CDR3 DNA follows: TGTGCCAGCATTGGGACAGCCGGAAACACCATATATTTT.